This T cell receptor beta chain was identified in a study of blood T cell repertoires in COVID-19. Study context: T cells, B-cell-depleted T cells, or PBMCs supplied cDNA or gDNA.

Per the authors' pipeline: Reference gene primer amplification gave nucleated cell count estimates. Clones were read by immunoSEQ multiplex PCR, and TCRdb kept only the in-frame ones, dropping some. V, J and clone size derive from that table, while D and trimming were established from the DNA sequence. This sample has 40,000 to 65,000 clones, with approximately 82% found just once. The CDR3 totals 15 residues. V lost 5 bases and J lost 3; bases outside the gene matches: 8. Germline V CDR1 and CDR2: MDHEN, SYDVKM. In regard to this clone: The sample contains more than one DNA sequence encoding this CDR3.

Sequences were obtained from peripheral blood. The sequence was collected from a human donor in a cohort sampled during active COVID-19. The J gene is TRBJ2-3, the V gene TRBV28; 7 bases align to TRBD1. The DNA of the CDR3 is TGTGCCAGCAGTCCACCGACAGGGTTAACAGATACGCAGTATTTT. This codes for CASSPPTGLTDTQYF.